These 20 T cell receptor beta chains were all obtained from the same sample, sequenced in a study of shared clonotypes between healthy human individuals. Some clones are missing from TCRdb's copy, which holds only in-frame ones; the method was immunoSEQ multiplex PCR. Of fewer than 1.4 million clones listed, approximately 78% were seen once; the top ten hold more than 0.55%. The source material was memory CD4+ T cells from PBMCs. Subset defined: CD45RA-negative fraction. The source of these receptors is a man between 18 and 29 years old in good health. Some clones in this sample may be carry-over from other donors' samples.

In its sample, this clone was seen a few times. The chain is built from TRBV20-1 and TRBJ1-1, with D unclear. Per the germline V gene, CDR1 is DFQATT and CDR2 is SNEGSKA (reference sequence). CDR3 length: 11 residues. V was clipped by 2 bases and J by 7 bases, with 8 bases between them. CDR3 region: CSARPAIEAFF. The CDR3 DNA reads TGCAGTGCTAGACCGGCAATTGAAGCTTTCTTT.

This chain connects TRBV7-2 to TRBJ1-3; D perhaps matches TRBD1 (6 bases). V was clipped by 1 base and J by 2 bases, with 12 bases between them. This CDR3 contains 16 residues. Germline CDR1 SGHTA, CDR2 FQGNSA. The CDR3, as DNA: TGTGCCAGCAGCTTAGGGGGGGGCTTCCCTGGAAACACCATATATTTT. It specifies CASSLGGGFPGNTIYF.

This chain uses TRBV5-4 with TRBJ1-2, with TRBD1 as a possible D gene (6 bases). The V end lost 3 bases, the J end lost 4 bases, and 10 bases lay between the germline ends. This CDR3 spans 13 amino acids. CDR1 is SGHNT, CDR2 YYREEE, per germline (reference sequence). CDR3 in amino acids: CASSSAGAYGYTF. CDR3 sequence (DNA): TGTGCCAGCAGCTCTGCGGGGGCCTATGGCTACACCTTC.

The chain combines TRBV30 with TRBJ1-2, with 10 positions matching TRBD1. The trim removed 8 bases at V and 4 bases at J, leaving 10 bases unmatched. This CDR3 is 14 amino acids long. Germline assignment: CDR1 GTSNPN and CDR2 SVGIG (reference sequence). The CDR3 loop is CAARGTGDPYGYTF. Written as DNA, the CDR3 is TGTGCCGCGAGGGGGACAGGGGATCCCTATGGCTACACCTTC.

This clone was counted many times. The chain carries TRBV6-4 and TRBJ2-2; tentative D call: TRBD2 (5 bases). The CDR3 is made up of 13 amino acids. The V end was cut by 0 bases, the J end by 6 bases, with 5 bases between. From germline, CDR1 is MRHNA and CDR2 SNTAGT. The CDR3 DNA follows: TGTGCCAGCAGTGACTCGAGGGCCGGGGAGCTGTTTTTT. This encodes CASSDSRAGELFF.

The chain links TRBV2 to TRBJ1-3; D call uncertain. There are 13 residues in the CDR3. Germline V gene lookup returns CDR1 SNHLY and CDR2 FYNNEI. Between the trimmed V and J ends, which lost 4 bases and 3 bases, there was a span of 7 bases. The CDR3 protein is CASSGENGNTIYF. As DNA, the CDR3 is TGTGCCAGCAGTGGAGAAAATGGAAACACCATATATTTT.

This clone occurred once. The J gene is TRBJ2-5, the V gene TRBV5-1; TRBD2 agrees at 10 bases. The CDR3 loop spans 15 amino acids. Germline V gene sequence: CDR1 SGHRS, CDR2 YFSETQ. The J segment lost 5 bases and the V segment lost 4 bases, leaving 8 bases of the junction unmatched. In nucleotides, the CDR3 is TGCGCCAGCAGCGATCCTAGCGGGAGCGGTGAGACCCAGTACTTC. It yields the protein CASSDPSGSGETQYF.

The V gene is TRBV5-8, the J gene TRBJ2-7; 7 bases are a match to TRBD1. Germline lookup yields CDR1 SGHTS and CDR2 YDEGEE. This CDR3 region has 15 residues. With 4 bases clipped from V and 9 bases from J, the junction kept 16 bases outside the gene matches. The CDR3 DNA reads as TGTGCCAGCAGCGCGACAGGGCCCACTACAAGGGCGCAGTACTTC. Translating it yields CASSATGPTTRAQYF.

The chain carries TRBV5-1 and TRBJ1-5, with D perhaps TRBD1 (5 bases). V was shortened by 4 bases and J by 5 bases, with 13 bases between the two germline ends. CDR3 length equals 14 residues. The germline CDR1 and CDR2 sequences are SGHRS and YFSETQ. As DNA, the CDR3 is TGCGCCAGCAGCGTATCGGGGGGATATCAGCCCCAGCATTTT. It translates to CASSVSGGYQPQHF.

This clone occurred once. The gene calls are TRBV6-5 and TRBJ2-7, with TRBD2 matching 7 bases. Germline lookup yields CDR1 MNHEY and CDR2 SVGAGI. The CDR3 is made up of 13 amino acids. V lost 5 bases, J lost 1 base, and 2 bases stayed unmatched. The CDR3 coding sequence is TGTGCCAGCAGTGGGGGGGGTTCCTACGAGCAGTACTTC. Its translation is CASSGGGSYEQYF.

The CDR3 reads CASSPGTGERNQPQHF. DNA for the CDR3: TGTGCCAGCAGCCCTGGGACAGGGGAGCGGAATCAGCCCCAGCATTTT. V is TRBV7-9 and J is TRBJ1-5; 10 bases are shared with TRBD1. The CDR3 sequence is 16 residues long. The V gene end was trimmed by 5 bases and the J gene end by 4 bases; junction bases not matched to a gene: 8. Germline values: CDR1 SEHNR, CDR2 FQNEAQ (reference sequence).

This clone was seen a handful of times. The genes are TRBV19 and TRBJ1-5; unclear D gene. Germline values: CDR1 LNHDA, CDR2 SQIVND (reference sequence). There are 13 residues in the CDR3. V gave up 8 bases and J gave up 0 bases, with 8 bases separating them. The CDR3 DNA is TGTGCCAGTCGGAGGTCTAGCAATCAGCCCCAGCATTTT. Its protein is CASRRSSNQPQHF.

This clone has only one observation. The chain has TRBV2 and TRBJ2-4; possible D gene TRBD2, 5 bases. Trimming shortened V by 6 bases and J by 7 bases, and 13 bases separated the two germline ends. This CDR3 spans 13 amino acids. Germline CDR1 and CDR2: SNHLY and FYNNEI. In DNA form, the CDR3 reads TGTGCCAGCAGCCCTAGCCTTTTTAACATTCAGTACTTC. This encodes CASSPSLFNIQYF.

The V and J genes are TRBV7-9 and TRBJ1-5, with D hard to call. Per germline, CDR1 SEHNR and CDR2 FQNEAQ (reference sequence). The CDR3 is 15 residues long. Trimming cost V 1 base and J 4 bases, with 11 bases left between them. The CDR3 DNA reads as TGTGCCAGCAGCTTAGATCTGGGGAGGAATCAGCCCCAGCATTTT. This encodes CASSLDLGRNQPQHF.

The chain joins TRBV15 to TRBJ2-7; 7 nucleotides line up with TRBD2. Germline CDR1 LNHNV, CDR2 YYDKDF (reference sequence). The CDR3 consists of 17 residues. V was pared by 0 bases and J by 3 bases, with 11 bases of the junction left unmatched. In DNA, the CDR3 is TGTGCCACCAGCAGAGATCTCCGGCCTAGCGGTGACTACGAGCAGTACTTC. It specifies CATSRDLRPSGDYEQYF.

CDR3 residues: CASSLGGTGTYEQYF. The DNA for the CDR3 is TGTGCCAGCAGCTTGGGGGGGACAGGGACCTACGAGCAGTACTTC. The V gene is TRBV5-6, the J gene TRBJ2-7; 9 nucleotides align to TRBD1. The germline V gene encodes CDR1 SGHDT and CDR2 YYEEEE. V was clipped by 0 bases and J by 2 bases; unmatched bases: 3. The CDR3 loop spans 15 amino acids.

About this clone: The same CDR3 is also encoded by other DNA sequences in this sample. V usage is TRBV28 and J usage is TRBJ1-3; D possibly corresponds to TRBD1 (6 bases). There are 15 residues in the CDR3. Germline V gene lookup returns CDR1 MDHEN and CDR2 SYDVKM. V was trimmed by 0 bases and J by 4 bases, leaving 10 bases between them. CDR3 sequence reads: CASSLWGADGNTIYF. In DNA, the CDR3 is TGTGCCAGCAGTTTATGGGGGGCGGACGGAAACACCATATATTTT.

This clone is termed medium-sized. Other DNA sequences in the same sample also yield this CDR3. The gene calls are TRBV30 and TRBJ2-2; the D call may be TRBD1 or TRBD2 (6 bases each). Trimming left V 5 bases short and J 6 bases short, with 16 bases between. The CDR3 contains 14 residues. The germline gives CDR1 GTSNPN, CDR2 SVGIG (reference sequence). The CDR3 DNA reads TGTGCCTGGGCGGGATGGGGGGCCGCCGGGGAGCTGTTTTTT. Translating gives CAWAGWGAAGELFF.

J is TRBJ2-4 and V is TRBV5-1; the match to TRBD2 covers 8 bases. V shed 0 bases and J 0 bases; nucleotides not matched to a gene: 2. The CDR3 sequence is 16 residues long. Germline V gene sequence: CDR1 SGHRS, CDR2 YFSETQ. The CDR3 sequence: CASSLGLAIAKNIQYF. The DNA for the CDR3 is TGCGCCAGCAGCTTGGGACTAGCGATAGCCAAAAACATTCAGTACTTC.

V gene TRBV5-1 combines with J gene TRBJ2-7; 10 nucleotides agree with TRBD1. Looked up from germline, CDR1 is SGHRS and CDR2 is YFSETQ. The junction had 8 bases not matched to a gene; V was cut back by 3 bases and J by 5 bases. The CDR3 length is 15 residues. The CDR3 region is CASSWAPGQGNEQYF. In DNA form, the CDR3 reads TGCGCCAGCAGCTGGGCCCCGGGACAGGGGAACGAGCAGTACTTC.